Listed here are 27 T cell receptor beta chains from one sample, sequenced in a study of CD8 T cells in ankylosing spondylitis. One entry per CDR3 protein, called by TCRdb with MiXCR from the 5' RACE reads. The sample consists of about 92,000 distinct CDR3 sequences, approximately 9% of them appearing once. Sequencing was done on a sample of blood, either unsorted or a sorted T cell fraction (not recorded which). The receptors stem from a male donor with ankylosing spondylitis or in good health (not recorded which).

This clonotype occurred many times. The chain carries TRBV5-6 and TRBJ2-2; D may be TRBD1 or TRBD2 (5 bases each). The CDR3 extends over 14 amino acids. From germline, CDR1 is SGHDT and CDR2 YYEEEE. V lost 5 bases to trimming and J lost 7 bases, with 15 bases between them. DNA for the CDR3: TGTGCCAGCAGAAGAGGGGCAAGCTTCGGGGAGCTGTTTTTT. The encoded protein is CASRRGASFGELFF.

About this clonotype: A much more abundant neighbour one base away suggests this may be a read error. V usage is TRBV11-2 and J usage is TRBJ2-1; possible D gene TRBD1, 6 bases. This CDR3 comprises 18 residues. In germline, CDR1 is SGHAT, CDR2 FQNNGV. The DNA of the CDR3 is TGTGTCAGCAGCCGCCCGAACCTTCAGGGGCTCGGGGACAATGAGCAGTTCTTC. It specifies CVSSRPNLQGLGDNEQFF.

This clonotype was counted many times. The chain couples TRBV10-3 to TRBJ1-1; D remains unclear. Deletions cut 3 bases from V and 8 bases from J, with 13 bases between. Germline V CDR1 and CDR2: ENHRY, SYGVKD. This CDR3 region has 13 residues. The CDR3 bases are TGTGCCATCAGTGAACATGGGGAAGGGGAAGCTTTCTTT. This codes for CAISEHGEGEAFF.

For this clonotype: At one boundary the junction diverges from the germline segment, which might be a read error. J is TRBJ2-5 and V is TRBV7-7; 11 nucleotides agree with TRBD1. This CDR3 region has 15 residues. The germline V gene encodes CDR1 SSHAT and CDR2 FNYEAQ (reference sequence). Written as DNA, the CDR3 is TGTGCTAGCAGCCCGGGGACAGGGGGAGCGGAGACCCAGTACTTC. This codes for CASSPGTGGAETQYF.

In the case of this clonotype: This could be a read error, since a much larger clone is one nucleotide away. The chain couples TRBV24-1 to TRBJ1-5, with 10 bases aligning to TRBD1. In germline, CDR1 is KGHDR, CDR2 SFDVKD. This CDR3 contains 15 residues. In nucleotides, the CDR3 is TGTGCCACCGGTGATCGGACAGGGGGAGGGCAGCCCCAGCATTTT. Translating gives CATGDRTGGGQPQHF.

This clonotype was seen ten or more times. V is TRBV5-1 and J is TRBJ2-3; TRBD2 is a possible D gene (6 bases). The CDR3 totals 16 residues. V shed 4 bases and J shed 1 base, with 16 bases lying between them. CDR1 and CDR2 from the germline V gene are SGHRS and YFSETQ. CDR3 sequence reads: CASSPDGRGGTDTQYF. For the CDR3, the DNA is TGCGCCAGCAGCCCGGACGGGAGAGGTGGCACAGATACGCAGTATTTT.

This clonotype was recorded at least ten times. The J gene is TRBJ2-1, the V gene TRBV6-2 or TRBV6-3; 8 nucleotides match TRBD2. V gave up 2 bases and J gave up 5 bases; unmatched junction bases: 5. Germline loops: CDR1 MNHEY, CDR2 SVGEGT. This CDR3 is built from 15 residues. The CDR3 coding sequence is TGTGCCAGCAGTTACGACAGCGGGGGCAACAATGAGCAGTTCTTC. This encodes CASSYDSGGNNEQFF.

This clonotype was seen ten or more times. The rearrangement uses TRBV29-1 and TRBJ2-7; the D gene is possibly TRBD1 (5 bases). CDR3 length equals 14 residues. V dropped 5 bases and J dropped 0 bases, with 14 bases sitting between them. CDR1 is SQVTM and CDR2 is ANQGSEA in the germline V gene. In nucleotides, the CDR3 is TGCAGCGTTTCGACAGCATCTAGCTCCTACGAGCAGTACTTC. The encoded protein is CSVSTASSSYEQYF.

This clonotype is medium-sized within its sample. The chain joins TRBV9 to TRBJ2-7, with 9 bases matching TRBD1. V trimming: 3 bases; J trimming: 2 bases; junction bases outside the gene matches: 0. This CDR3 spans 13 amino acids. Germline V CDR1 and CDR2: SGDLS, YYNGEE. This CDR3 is CASSGQGAYEQYF. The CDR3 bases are TGTGCCAGCAGCGGACAGGGGGCCTACGAGCAGTACTTC.

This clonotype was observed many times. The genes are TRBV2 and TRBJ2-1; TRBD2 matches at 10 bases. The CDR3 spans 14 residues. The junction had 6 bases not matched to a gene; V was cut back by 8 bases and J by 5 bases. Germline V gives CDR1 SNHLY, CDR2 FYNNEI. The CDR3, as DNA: TGTGCCAGCGTGGGGGGACTAGCGAACAATGAGCAGTTCTTC. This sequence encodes CASVGGLANNEQFF.

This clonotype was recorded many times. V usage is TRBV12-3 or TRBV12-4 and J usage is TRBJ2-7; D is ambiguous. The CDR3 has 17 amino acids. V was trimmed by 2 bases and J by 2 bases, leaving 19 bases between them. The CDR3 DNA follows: TGTGCCAGCAGTTTAACTCCCCCGGTTGGCGGCCCCTACGAGCAGTACTTC. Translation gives CASSLTPPVGGPYEQYF.

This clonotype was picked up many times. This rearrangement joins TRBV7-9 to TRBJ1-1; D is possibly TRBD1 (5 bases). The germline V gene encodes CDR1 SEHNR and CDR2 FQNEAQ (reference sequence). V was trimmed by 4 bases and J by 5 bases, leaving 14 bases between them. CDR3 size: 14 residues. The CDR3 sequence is CASSSVFGGTEAFF. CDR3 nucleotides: TGTGCCAGCAGCTCCGTGTTCGGGGGGACTGAAGCTTTCTTT.

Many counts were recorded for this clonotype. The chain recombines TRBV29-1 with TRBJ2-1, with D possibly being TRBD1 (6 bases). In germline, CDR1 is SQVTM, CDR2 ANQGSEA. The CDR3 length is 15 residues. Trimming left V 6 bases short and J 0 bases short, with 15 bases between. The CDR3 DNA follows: TGCAGCGTAGACAGGACCATGAGCTCCTACAATGAGCAGTTCTTC. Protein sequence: CSVDRTMSSYNEQFF.

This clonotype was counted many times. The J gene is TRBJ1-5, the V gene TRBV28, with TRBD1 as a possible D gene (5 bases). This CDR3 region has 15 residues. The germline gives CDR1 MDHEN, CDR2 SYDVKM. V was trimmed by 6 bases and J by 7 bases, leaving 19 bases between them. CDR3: CASSTPSREEQPQHF. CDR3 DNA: TGTGCCAGCAGCACCCCGTCCAGGGAAGAACAGCCCCAGCATTTT. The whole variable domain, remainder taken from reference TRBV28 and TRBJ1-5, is DVKVTQSSRYLVKRTGEKVFLECVQDMDHENMFWYRQDPGLGLRLIYFSYDVKMKEKGDIPEGYSVSREKKERFSLILESASTNQTSMYLCASSTPSREEQPQHFGDGTRLSIL.

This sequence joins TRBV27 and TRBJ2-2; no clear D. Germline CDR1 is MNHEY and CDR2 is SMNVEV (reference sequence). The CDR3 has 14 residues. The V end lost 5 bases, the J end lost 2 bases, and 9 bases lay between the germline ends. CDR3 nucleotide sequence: TGTGCCAGCAGTATGATCCGCAACACCGGGGAGCTGTTTTTT. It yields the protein CASSMIRNTGELFF.

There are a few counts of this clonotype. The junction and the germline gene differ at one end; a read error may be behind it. CDR3: CTSSQRQENSPLHF. Here the CDR3 DNA reads TGTACCAGCAGCCAACGTCAGGAAAATTCACCCCTCCACTTT. The chain links TRBV4-2 to TRBJ1-6; D unresolved. Germline lookup yields CDR1 LGHNA and CDR2 YNFKEQ. This CDR3 has 14 amino acids.

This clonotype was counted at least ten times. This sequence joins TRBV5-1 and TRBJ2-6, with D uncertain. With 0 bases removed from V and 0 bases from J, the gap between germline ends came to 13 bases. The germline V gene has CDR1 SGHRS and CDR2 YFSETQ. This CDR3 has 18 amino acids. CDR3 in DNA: TGCGCCAGCAGCTTGGGGCGGTACCTCAACTCTGGGGCCAACGTCCTGACTTTC. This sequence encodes CASSLGRYLNSGANVLTF.

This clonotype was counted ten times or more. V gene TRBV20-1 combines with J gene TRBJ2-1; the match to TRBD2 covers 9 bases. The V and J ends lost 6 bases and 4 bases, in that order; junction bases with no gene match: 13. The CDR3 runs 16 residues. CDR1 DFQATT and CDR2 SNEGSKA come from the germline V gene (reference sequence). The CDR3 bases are TGCAGTGCCAGATCTGAAAGCGGGGGGACGTACAATGAGCAGTTCTTC. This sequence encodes CSARSESGGTYNEQFF.

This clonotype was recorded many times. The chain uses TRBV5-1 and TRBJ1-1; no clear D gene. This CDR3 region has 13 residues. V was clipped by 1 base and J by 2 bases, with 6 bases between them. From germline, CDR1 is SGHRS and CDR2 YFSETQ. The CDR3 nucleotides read TGCGCCAGCAGCTTGACGCGCAACACTGAAGCTTTCTTT. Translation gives CASSLTRNTEAFF.

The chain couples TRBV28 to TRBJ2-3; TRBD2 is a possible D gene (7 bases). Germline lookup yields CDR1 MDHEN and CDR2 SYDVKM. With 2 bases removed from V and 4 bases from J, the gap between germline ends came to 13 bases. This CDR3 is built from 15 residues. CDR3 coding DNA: TGTGCCAGCAGTTTAATGGGGGGGGCCGCAGATACGCAGTATTTT. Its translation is CASSLMGGAADTQYF.

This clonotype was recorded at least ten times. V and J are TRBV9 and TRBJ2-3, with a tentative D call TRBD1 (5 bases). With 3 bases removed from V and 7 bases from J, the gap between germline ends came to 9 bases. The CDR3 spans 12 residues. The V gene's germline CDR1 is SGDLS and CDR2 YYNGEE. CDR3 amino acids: CASSDQGYTQYF. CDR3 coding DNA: TGTGCCAGCAGCGATCAGGGTTATACGCAGTATTTT.

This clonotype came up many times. CDR3 sequence: CASSQVRAGLVYEQYF. CDR3 bases: TGTGCCAGCAGCCAAGTGAGGGCAGGCCTCGTCTACGAGCAGTACTTC. V is TRBV3-1 and J is TRBJ2-7, with D possibly being TRBD2 (5 bases). Trimming stripped 1 base from V and 3 bases from J, with 16 bases between. The CDR3 extends over 16 amino acids. The germline V gene encodes CDR1 LGHDT and CDR2 YNNKEL (reference sequence).

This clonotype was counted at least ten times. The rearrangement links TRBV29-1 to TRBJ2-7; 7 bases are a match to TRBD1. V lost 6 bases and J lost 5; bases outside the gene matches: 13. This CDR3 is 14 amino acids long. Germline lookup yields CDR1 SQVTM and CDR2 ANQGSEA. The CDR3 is CSVTLTGVGNEQYF. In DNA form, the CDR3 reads TGCAGCGTAACACTAACAGGGGTAGGCAACGAGCAGTACTTC.

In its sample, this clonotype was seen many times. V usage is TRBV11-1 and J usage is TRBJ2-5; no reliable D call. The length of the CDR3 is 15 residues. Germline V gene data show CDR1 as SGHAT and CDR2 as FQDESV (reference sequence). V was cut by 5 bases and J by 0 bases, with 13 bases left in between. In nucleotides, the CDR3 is TGTGCCAGCAGCCCCCGGTTATGGTACCAAGAGACCCAGTACTTC. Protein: CASSPRLWYQETQYF.

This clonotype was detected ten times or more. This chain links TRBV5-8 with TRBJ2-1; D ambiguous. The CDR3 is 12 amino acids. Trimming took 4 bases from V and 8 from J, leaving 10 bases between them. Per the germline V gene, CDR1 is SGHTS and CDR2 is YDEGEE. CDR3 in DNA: TGTGCCAGCAGCCGGGCCGTCTATGAGCAGTTCTTC. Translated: CASSRAVYEQFF.

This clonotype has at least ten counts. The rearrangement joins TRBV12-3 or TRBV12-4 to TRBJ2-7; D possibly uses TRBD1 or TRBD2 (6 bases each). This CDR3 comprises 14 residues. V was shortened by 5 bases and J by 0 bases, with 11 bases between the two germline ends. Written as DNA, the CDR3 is TGTGCCAGCAGTACGGGGGCCAGCTCCTACGAGCAGTACTTC. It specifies CASSTGASSYEQYF.

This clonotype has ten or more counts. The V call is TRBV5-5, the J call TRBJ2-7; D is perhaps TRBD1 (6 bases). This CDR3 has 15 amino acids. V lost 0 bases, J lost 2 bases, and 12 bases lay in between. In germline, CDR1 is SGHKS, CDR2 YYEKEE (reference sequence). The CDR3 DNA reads TGTGCCAGCAGCTTGGGGGGGCAAGGACCCTACGAGCAGTACTTC. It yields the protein CASSLGGQGPYEQYF. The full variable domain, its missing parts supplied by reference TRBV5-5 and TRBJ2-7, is DAGVTQSPTHLIKTRGQQVTLRCSPISGHKSVSWYQQVLGQGPQFIFQYYEKEERGRGNFPDRFSARQFPNYSSELNVNALLLGDSALYLCASSLGGQGPYEQYFGPGTRLTVT.